The rows below give T cell receptor beta chains drawn from one sample of a study of T cells in Graves' hyperthyroidism and ophthalmopathy. TCRdb fed the multiplex PCR reads into MiXCR, producing one record per CDR3 protein. The sample yields around 560,000 distinct CDR3 sequences, over 15% seen once. Sequencing was performed on blood. The receptors were gathered from a woman younger than 35 with Graves' hyperthyroidism. The CDR3 runs from the conserved cysteine through the conserved F or W. A D gene is named only where the DNA matches it firmly. Some rows have no size entry. The others give once, few or many, or a class for an expanded clone.

abundance: .
v_gene: TRBV7-2
j_gene: TRBJ2-7
d_gene: .
CDR3nt: TGTGCCAGCAGCTTCCGGCCAGGCCCCTACGAGCAGTACTTC
CDR3aa: CASSFRPGPYEQYF

abundance: many
v_gene: TRBV7-2
j_gene: TRBJ2-1
d_gene: TRBD1
CDR3nt: TGTGCCAGCAGCTTACCAAAGGACAGGAGTCAGTATGAGCAGTTCTTC
CDR3aa: CASSLPKDRSQYEQFF

abundance: many
v_gene: TRBV2
j_gene: TRBJ2-5
d_gene: TRBD1
CDR3nt: TGTGCCAGCAGCGGGACAGTTCAAGAGACCCAGTACTTC
CDR3aa: CASSGTVQETQYF

abundance: .
v_gene: TRBV20-1
j_gene: TRBJ2-7
d_gene: TRBD2
CDR3nt: TGCAGTGCTAGAGATATTGTGGCGGGGGGCTTGCACGAGCAGTACTTC
CDR3aa: CSARDIVAGGLHEQYF

abundance: .
v_gene: TRBV4-3
j_gene: TRBJ2-1
d_gene: .
CDR3nt: TGCGCCAGCAGCCAAGATGAGGGTTATGAGCAGTTCTTC
CDR3aa: CASSQDEGYEQFF

abundance: .
v_gene: TRBV12-3/TRBV12-4
j_gene: TRBJ1-5
d_gene: .
CDR3nt: TGTGCCAGCAGCCGCCAGGGGAAGGGTCAGCCCCAGCATTTT
CDR3aa: CASSRQGKGQPQHF

abundance: many
v_gene: TRBV6-1
j_gene: TRBJ2-3
d_gene: TRBD2
CDR3nt: TGTGCCAGCAGTTGGACTAGCGGGAGCCGATATACGCAGTATTTT
CDR3aa: CASSWTSGSRYTQYF

abundance: .
v_gene: TRBV5-1
j_gene: TRBJ1-4
d_gene: TRBD1
CDR3nt: TGCGCCAGCAGCTTCCGGGACAGGAGTGAAAAACTGTTTTTT
CDR3aa: CASSFRDRSEKLFF

abundance: many
v_gene: TRBV7-8
j_gene: TRBJ2-1
d_gene: TRBD2
CDR3nt: TGTGCCAGCAGCCGGACTAGCGGGAGCGATGAGCAGTTCTTC
CDR3aa: CASSRTSGSDEQFF

abundance: .
v_gene: TRBV7-2
j_gene: TRBJ2-7
d_gene: .
CDR3nt: TGTGCCAGCAGCTTTCTCGCGGGCAGCCCTTCCTACGAGCAGTACTTC
CDR3aa: CASSFLAGSPSYEQYF

abundance: once
v_gene: TRBV5-5
j_gene: TRBJ1-5
d_gene: .
CDR3nt: TGTGCCAGCAGCGAAGATCGTAGTAGCAATCAGCCCCAGCATTTT
CDR3aa: CASSEDRSSNQPQHF

abundance: .
v_gene: TRBV9
j_gene: TRBJ1-3
d_gene: .
CDR3nt: TGTGCCAGCAGCGCCGATGTCCGGGGTTGGCGTGGAAACACCATATATTTT
CDR3aa: CASSADVRGWRGNTIYF

abundance: .
v_gene: TRBV4-1
j_gene: TRBJ2-1
d_gene: TRBD1
CDR3nt: TGCGCCAGCAGTATGTCAGGGGGTAGAAATGAGCAGTTCTTC
CDR3aa: CASSMSGGRNEQFF

abundance: .
v_gene: TRBV7-2
j_gene: TRBJ1-4
d_gene: .
CDR3nt: TGTGCCAGCAGCTCCCGGGGGGCAGATAATGAAAAACTGTTTTTT
CDR3aa: CASSSRGADNEKLFF

abundance: many
v_gene: TRBV28
j_gene: TRBJ2-7
d_gene: TRBD2
CDR3nt: TGTGCCAGCAGTTCCCGGGAGGGCCTCAACGAGCAGTACTTC
CDR3aa: CASSSREGLNEQYF

abundance: once
v_gene: TRBV18
j_gene: TRBJ1-6
d_gene: .
CDR3nt: TGTGCCAGCTCACCCAAACAGATACATAACTCACCCCTCCACTTT
CDR3aa: CASSPKQIHNSPLHF

abundance: .
v_gene: TRBV28
j_gene: TRBJ2-2
d_gene: TRBD1
CDR3nt: TGTGCCAGCAGTCCCCAGGACAGGGTGAACACCGGGGAGCTGTTTTTT
CDR3aa: CASSPQDRVNTGELFF

abundance: few
v_gene: TRBV4-1
j_gene: TRBJ1-3
d_gene: .
CDR3nt: TGCGCCAGCAGCCAAGATGGGGGGTATGGAAACACCATATATTTT
CDR3aa: CASSQDGGYGNTIYF

abundance: few
v_gene: TRBV6-5
j_gene: TRBJ2-1
d_gene: .
CDR3nt: TGTGCCAGCAGTTACGAGGTAGTCAATGAGCAGTTCTTC
CDR3aa: CASSYEVVNEQFF

abundance: .
v_gene: TRBV20-1
j_gene: TRBJ1-3
d_gene: .
CDR3nt: TGCAGTGCCCTACCACGGGGGGGCAGGGGATTCTCTGGAAACACCATATATTTT
CDR3aa: CSALPRGGRGFSGNTIYF

abundance: .
v_gene: TRBV15
j_gene: TRBJ1-2
d_gene: .
CDR3nt: TGTGCCACCAGCAGGTGGACACAGAGGGGCTATGGCTACACCTTC
CDR3aa: CATSRWTQRGYGYTF

abundance: .
v_gene: TRBV20-1
j_gene: TRBJ1-1
d_gene: .
CDR3nt: TGCAGTGCTAGGCCGGGGCAGGGGAGGCTGAACACTGAAGCTTTCTTT
CDR3aa: CSARPGQGRLNTEAFF

abundance: few
v_gene: TRBV29-1
j_gene: TRBJ2-7
d_gene: .
CDR3nt: TGCAGCGTTGGGCTTGACGAGCAGTACTTC
CDR3aa: CSVGLDEQYF

abundance: many
v_gene: TRBV7-9
j_gene: TRBJ2-1
d_gene: .
CDR3nt: TGTGCCAGCAGCCCTACCGACAGTTACAATGAGCAGTTCTTC
CDR3aa: CASSPTDSYNEQFF

abundance: .
v_gene: TRBV10-3
j_gene: TRBJ1-6
d_gene: TRBD1
CDR3nt: TGTGCCATCACTAGAGGCGGACAGGGCACTTCACCCCTCCACTTT
CDR3aa: CAITRGGQGTSPLHF

abundance: .
v_gene: TRBV27
j_gene: TRBJ1-1
d_gene: TRBD1
CDR3nt: TGTGCCAGCAGCGACAGGGGTTCAGCTTTCTTT
CDR3aa: CASSDRGSAFF

abundance: many
v_gene: TRBV24-1
j_gene: TRBJ1-2
d_gene: TRBD1
CDR3nt: TGTGCCACCAGTGACCTACGACAGGGCGGTGGCTACACCTTC
CDR3aa: CATSDLRQGGGYTF